The 19 T cell receptor beta chains presented below share a single source sample, sequenced in a study of shared clonotypes between healthy human individuals (dated by TCRdb to the early 2020s). Library construction relied on the immunoSEQ multiplex PCR assay. As stored in TCRdb, this immuneACCESS dataset retains in-frame rearrangements with V and J assigned. A fraction of the clones does not appear; measured against another copy, unresolved V genes explain less than half of the discrepancy, and the remainder lacks a known reason. The sample table contains about 990,000 clones; only one count was recorded for approximately 80% of them. 0.61% of the sample is held by the ten biggest clonotypes. Sequencing was carried out using memory CD4+ T cells from PBMCs. The sample's cell subset or site, from its label and the paper: CD45RA-negative fraction. Receptors originate from a man between 18 and 29 years old in good health. Some clones in this sample may be carry-over from other donors' samples.

The J gene is TRBJ1-1, the V gene TRBV5-1; 9 bases are a match to TRBD1. The CDR3 consists of 14 residues. V shed 5 bases, J shed 3 bases, and the junction held 5 bases outside the gene matches. CDR1 is SGHRS, CDR2 YFSETQ, per germline. The chain's CDR3 is CASRQGAADTEAFF. CDR3 coding DNA: TGCGCCAGCAGACAGGGGGCTGCTGACACTGAAGCTTTCTTT.

The chain has TRBV2 and TRBJ2-1, with a possible D match to TRBD1 (6 bases). The V and J ends lost 5 bases and 9 bases respectively, with 8 bases between them. Germline V gene data show CDR1 as SNHLY and CDR2 as FYNNEI. The CDR3 length is 11 residues. This CDR3 is CASSIGGEQFF. Here the CDR3 DNA reads TGTGCCAGCAGTATAGGGGGTGAGCAGTTCTTC.

V is TRBV15 and J is TRBJ1-4; D ambiguous. The CDR3 is 14 amino acids. CDR1 is LNHNV, CDR2 YYDKDF, per germline (reference sequence). V was trimmed by 3 bases and J by 0 bases, leaving 5 bases between them. This CDR3 is CATSRAATNEKLFF. The CDR3 bases are TGTGCCACCAGCAGGGCGGCAACTAATGAAAAACTGTTTTTT.

CDR3 amino acids: CAVKGTENTEAFF. The CDR3 nucleotides are TGTGCCGTCAAAGGGACGGAGAACACTGAAGCTTTCTTT. The genes are TRBV5-4 and TRBJ1-1; perhaps TRBD1 as D (5 bases). This CDR3 spans 13 amino acids. Trimming cost V 10 bases and J 1 base, with 14 bases left between them. Germline V CDR1 and CDR2: SGHNT, YYREEE (reference sequence).

The chain couples TRBV4-2 to TRBJ1-4; D possibly corresponds to TRBD1 (5 bases). Germline V gives CDR1 LGHNA, CDR2 YNFKEQ. Between the trimmed V and J ends, which lost 3 bases and 2 bases, there was a span of 16 bases. The CDR3 has 17 residues. The CDR3 region has the DNA TGTGCCAGCAGCCAGGGACTGACAGTTGGGACTAATGAAAAACTGTTTTTT. It specifies CASSQGLTVGTNEKLFF.

This clone has just a few counts. Other DNA sequences in the same sample also yield this CDR3. The rearrangement joins TRBV4-1 to TRBJ2-6; D remains ambiguous. Germline-derived CDR1 and CDR2 are MGHRA and YSYEKL. The CDR3 consists of 16 residues. Trimming took 1 base from V and 0 from J, leaving 7 bases between them. The CDR3 loop reads CASSQVLASGANVLTF. CDR3 coding DNA: TGCGCCAGCAGCCAAGTTCTTGCCTCTGGGGCCAACGTCCTGACTTTC.

This chain joins TRBV25-1 and TRBJ2-7; no clear D. The CDR3 spans 12 residues. V dropped 4 bases and J dropped 2 bases, with 6 bases sitting between them. Germline lookup yields CDR1 MGHDK and CDR2 SYGVNS. In DNA, the CDR3 is TGTGCCAGCAGTGGGGATACCTACGAGCAGTACTTC. It translates to CASSGDTYEQYF.

The rearrangement uses TRBV5-1 and TRBJ2-7, with 7 bases aligning to TRBD2. There are 14 residues in the CDR3. Trimming removed 1 base from V and 2 bases from J; junction bases left unmatched: 3. The germline CDR1 and CDR2 sequences are SGHRS and YFSETQ. CDR3 nucleotides: TGCGCCAGCAGCTTGATTAGCGGGCCCTACGAGCAGTACTTC. This gives the protein CASSLISGPYEQYF.

The chain combines TRBV7-2 with TRBJ2-7; D unresolved. Germline-derived CDR1 and CDR2 are SGHTA and FQGNSA. This CDR3 comprises 15 residues. Trimming cost V 1 base and J 5 bases, with 15 bases left between them. DNA for the CDR3: TGTGCCAGCAGCTTAGTTTTGTGGGGATCCCACGAGCAGTACTTC. It translates to CASSLVLWGSHEQYF.

This clone has ten or more counts. This chain uses TRBV2 with TRBJ2-1, with D possibly matching TRBD2 (6 bases). CDR1 and CDR2 (germline): SNHLY, FYNNEI. Trimming shortened V by 3 bases and J by 9 bases, and 18 bases separated the two germline ends. CDR3 length: 15 amino acids. The CDR3 here is CASSDTTGAVGEQFF. The CDR3 region has the DNA TGTGCCAGCAGTGATACAACGGGAGCGGTCGGTGAGCAGTTCTTC. Filled out from reference TRBV2 and TRBJ2-1, the complete variable domain reads EPEVTQTPSHQVTQMGQEVILRCVPISNHLYFYWYRQILGQKVEFLVSFYNNEISEKSEIFDDQFSVERPDGSNFTLKIRSTKLEDSAMYFCASSDTTGAVGEQFFGPGTRLTVL.

The chain uses TRBV7-8 and TRBJ2-1, with D possibly TRBD2 on 6 matching bases. CDR3 length: 14 residues. V gave up 2 bases and J gave up 13 bases, with 18 bases separating them. Looked up from germline, CDR1 is SGHVS and CDR2 is FQNEAQ. The CDR3 reads CASSLRETDQGQFF. The CDR3 DNA sequence: TGTGCCAGCAGCTTACGGGAGACAGACCAGGGCCAGTTCTTC. Combining the CDR3 with reference TRBV7-8 and TRBJ2-1 gives the whole variable domain GAGVSQSPRYKVAKRGQDVALRCDPISGHVSLFWYQQALGQGPEFLTYFQNEAQLDKSGLPSDRFFAERPEGSVSTLKIQRTQQEDSAVYLCASSLRETDQGQFFGPGTRLTVL.

As to this clone: The same CDR3 also results from other DNA sequences found in this sample. The chain couples TRBV18 to TRBJ1-2; 8 bases agree with TRBD1. The germline gives CDR1 KGHSH, CDR2 LQKENI. The CDR3 has 13 residues. Losses at the gene ends were 3 bases for V and 4 bases for J; bases not matched to a gene: 1. CDR3 sequence: CASSPGTGYGYTF. The CDR3 bases are TGTGCCAGCTCACCGGGGACAGGCTATGGCTACACCTTC. Full variable domain (remainder filled in from reference TRBV18 and TRBJ1-2): NAGVMQNPRHLVRRRGQEARLRCSPMKGHSHVYWYRQLPEEGLKFMVYLQKENIIDESGMPKERFSAEFPKEGPSILRIQQVVRGDSAAYFCASSPGTGYGYTFGSGTRLTVV.

V is TRBV14 and J is TRBJ2-4; TRBD1 is a possible D gene (6 bases). Per the germline V gene, CDR1 is SGHDN and CDR2 is FVKESK. V lost 6 bases to trimming and J lost 3 bases, with 12 bases between them. This CDR3 spans 14 amino acids. In DNA, the CDR3 is TGTGCCAGCAGTCGGCTAGGGGGCAAAAACATTCAGTACTTC. Its translation is CASSRLGGKNIQYF.

V is TRBV5-1 and J is TRBJ2-7; TRBD2 matches 7 bases. Germline loops: CDR1 SGHRS, CDR2 YFSETQ. Unmatched junction bases numbered 8, after V lost 1 base and J lost 4 bases. The CDR3 is 15 residues long. The CDR3 region is CASSLWGAGTYEQYF. DNA of the CDR3: TGCGCCAGCAGCTTGTGGGGAGCGGGAACGTACGAGCAGTACTTC.

Only one count was recorded for this clone. J is TRBJ1-5 and V is TRBV9; D perhaps matches TRBD1 (5 bases). V dropped 2 bases and J dropped 3 bases, with 15 bases sitting between them. CDR1 and CDR2 from the germline V gene are SGDLS and YYNGEE. This CDR3 spans 16 amino acids. The CDR3: CASSVGWGSANQPQHF. The CDR3 region has the DNA TGTGCCAGCAGCGTCGGTTGGGGGTCTGCCAATCAGCCCCAGCATTTT.

For this clone: The sample carries other DNA sequences with the same CDR3. The CDR3 nucleotides read TGCGCCAGCAGCTTGACACCGAAAGAGACCCAGTACTTC. Translating it yields CASSLTPKETQYF. This chain joins TRBV5-1 and TRBJ2-5; D gene ambiguous. This CDR3 contains 13 residues. V was trimmed by 1 base and J by 3 bases, leaving 7 bases between them. The germline gives CDR1 SGHRS, CDR2 YFSETQ. The full variable domain, with the rest looked up from reference TRBV5-1 and TRBJ2-5, is KAGVTQTPRYLIKTRGQQVTLSCSPISGHRSVSWYQQTPGQGLQFLFEYFSETQRNKGNFPGRFSGRQFSNSRSEMNVSTLELGDSALYLCASSLTPKETQYFGPGTRLLVL.

Points on this clone: Within the sample, other DNA sequences also encode this same CDR3. This chain connects TRBV28 to TRBJ1-5; D ambiguous. Trimming took 3 bases from V and 5 from J, leaving 5 bases between them. Germline CDR1 and CDR2: MDHEN and SYDVKM. This CDR3 is built from 12 residues. As DNA, the CDR3 is TGTGCCAGCAGTTTGAGGCATCAGCCCCAGCATTTT. Translated, it gives CASSLRHQPQHF.

Notes on this clone: The junction does not match germline at one end; this may be a read error. The chain employs TRBV29-1 and TRBJ1-2, with 9 bases fitting TRBD1. The CDR3 has 14 amino acids. CDR1 and CDR2 from the germline V gene are SQVTM and ANQGSEA. The DNA of the CDR3 is TGCAGCGTGGAAGGGACAGGGAGGGACTATGGCTACACCTTC. It translates to CSVEGTGRDYGYTF.

The CDR3 here is CASSSPSLSSGLAGETQYF. CDR3 nucleotide sequence: TGCGCCAGCAGCTCCCCAAGCCTTTCCTCGGGACTAGCGGGAGAGACCCAGTACTTC. This rearrangement joins TRBV5-1 to TRBJ2-5, with 12 bases lining up with TRBD2. This CDR3 is 19 amino acids long. V was pared by 3 bases and J by 4 bases, with 16 bases of the junction left unmatched. CDR1 SGHRS and CDR2 YFSETQ come from the germline V gene. The full variable domain, in which reference TRBV5-1 and TRBJ2-5 provide the parts outside the CDR3, is KAGVTQTPRYLIKTRGQQVTLSCSPISGHRSVSWYQQTPGQGLQFLFEYFSETQRNKGNFPGRFSGRQFSNSRSEMNVSTLELGDSALYLCASSSPSLSSGLAGETQYFGPGTRLLVL.